This T cell receptor beta chain was documented in a study of T cell responses to AZD1222 COVID-19 vaccine. Sequenced by immunoSEQ multiplex PCR; TCRdb stores in-frame clones only, minus some. The sample yields about 100,000 clones, 70% to 90% seen once. V dropped 5 bases and J dropped 8 bases, with 9 bases sitting between them. Germline V gives CDR1 SGHTA, CDR2 FQGNSA. The CDR3 sequence is 12 residues long. The source was peripheral blood, collected on day 0 of AZD1222 vaccination. V usage is TRBV7-2 and J usage is TRBJ2-2; possible D gene TRBD1, 5 bases. The TCR originated in an adult in good health. This CDR3 is CASSRRVGELFF. Written as DNA, the CDR3 is TGTGCCAGCAGCCGCAGGGTAGGGGAGCTGTTTTTT.